Sequencing of this TCR beta chain was carried out in a study of Graves' ophthalmopathy and Graves' hyperthyroidism. Study-wide points: Appearing in blood as well were most expanded thyroid clonotypes above 0.001 frequency.

With regard to this clonotype: Antigen unknown.

This CDR3 spans 14 amino acids. Trimming took off 0 bases at V and 4 bases at J, with 13 bases between the two ends. Germline V gene lookup returns CDR1 GTSNPN and CDR2 SVGIG (reference sequence). CAS ≥3, NOSPECS ≥4, moderate-to-severe activity and duration under 3 months marked donors with ophthalmopathy. Physicians reached a diagnosis by relying on clinical symptoms, serum thyroxine, TRAb, thyroid ultrasound and orbital computed tomography. Amplification targeted the TCR beta CDR3 regions, with RNA transcripts as the source material. After a first-round RT-PCR with HTBI primers, a second-round multiplex PCR was run. TCRdb ran MiXCR on the multiplex PCR reads and lists one entry per CDR3 protein. The sample has about 400,000 distinct CDR3 sequences; approximately 20% are singletons.

This sequence joins TRBV30 and TRBJ2-7; possibly TRBD1 or TRBD2 for D (5 bases each). The sequence derives from a woman under 30 with Graves' ophthalmopathy. The sample comprised peripheral blood. CDR3 bases: TGTGCCTGGAGTGTAGGGTCAGGGAGTTACGAGCAGTACTTC. This gives the protein CAWSVGSGSYEQYF.